What follows is one T cell receptor beta chain and its context. Assay: immunoSEQ multiplex PCR; the TCRdb copy retains only in-frame clones and omits some. In the table there are roughly 50,000 clones, roughly nine tenths of which are singletons. Germline lookup yields CDR1 SGHRS and CDR2 YFSETQ. CDR3 length: 16 amino acids. Trimming removed 0 bases at V and 0 bases at J, with 12 bases between. This specimen comes from a study of blood T cell repertoires in COVID-19. Sequencing input: peripheral blood. The sequence was obtained from a man aged 50 or older with acute or convalescent COVID-19. The V call is TRBV5-1, the J call TRBJ1-2, with a possible D match to TRBD1 (5 bases). The CDR3 nucleotides are TGCGCCAGCAGCTTGGGGAAGGGGCCATCTAACTATGGCTACACCTTC. This gives the protein CASSLGKGPSNYGYTF.